One sample yielded the 5 T cell receptor beta chains listed below, sequenced in a study of T cell responses to AZD1222 COVID-19 vaccine. Clones were sequenced by immunoSEQ multiplex PCR, and TCRdb holds only the in-frame ones, with some missing. The sample yields about 180,000 clones, around nine tenths seen once. Sample: peripheral blood, taken on day 0 of AZD1222 vaccination. Source of these receptors: an adult in good health.

The chain combines TRBV27 with TRBJ1-2; 11 bases are shared with TRBD1. CDR3 length equals 14 residues. Germline V gene lookup returns CDR1 MNHEY and CDR2 SMNVEV (reference sequence). V shed 6 bases and J 4 bases; nucleotides not matched to a gene: 4. The CDR3 coding sequence is TGTGCCAGCAGGGACAGGGGGCAGGGCTATGGCTACACCTTC. This sequence encodes CASRDRGQGYGYTF.

The chain employs TRBV5-6 and TRBJ1-1, with D uncertain. The CDR3 loop spans 12 amino acids. In germline, CDR1 is SGHDT, CDR2 YYEEEE. V lost 4 bases to trimming and J lost 4 bases, with 8 bases between them. CDR3 nucleotides: TGTGCCAGCAGCGTGGTGGGCACTGAAGCTTTCTTT. Protein product: CASSVVGTEAFF.

V gene TRBV6-2 or TRBV6-3 combines with J gene TRBJ1-2, with D uncertain. The V and J ends lost 0 bases and 1 base respectively, with 6 bases between them. This CDR3 region has 14 residues. Germline V gene data show CDR1 as MNHEY and CDR2 as SVGEGT. Here the CDR3 reads CASSYSRVNYGYTF. The DNA for the CDR3 is TGTGCCAGCAGTTACTCGAGGGTTAACTATGGCTACACCTTC.

The sample holds one count of this clone. This chain connects TRBV2 to TRBJ2-1; TRBD1 matches 8 bases. The germline gives CDR1 SNHLY, CDR2 FYNNEI. This CDR3 is 15 amino acids long. Losses at the gene ends were 5 bases for V and 4 bases for J; bases not matched to a gene: 7. The CDR3 is CASSPNRGTYNEQFF. For the CDR3, the DNA is TGTGCCAGCAGTCCCAACAGGGGGACTTACAATGAGCAGTTCTTC. The full variable domain, with the rest looked up from reference TRBV2 and TRBJ2-1, is EPEVTQTPSHQVTQMGQEVILRCVPISNHLYFYWYRQILGQKVEFLVSFYNNEISEKSEIFDDQFSVERPDGSNFTLKIRSTKLEDSAMYFCASSPNRGTYNEQFFGPGTRLTVL.

The chain joins TRBV19 to TRBJ1-6; TRBD1 matches at 7 bases. There are 17 residues in the CDR3. Trimming at V came to 6 bases and at J to 0 bases, leaving 8 bases not matched to a gene. In germline, CDR1 is LNHDA, CDR2 SQIVND (reference sequence). As DNA, the CDR3 is TGTGCCAGTAGCACCCCGACAGGGAGCTCCTATAATTCACCCCTCCACTTT. Translating gives CASSTPTGSSYNSPLHF.